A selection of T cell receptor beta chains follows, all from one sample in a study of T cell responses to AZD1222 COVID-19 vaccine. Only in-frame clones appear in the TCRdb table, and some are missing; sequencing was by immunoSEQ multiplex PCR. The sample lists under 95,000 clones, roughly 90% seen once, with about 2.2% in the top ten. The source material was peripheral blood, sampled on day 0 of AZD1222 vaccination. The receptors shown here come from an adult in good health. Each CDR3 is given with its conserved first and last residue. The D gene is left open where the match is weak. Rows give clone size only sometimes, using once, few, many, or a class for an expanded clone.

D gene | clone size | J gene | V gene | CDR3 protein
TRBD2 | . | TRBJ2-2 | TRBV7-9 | CASSPHGGSGELFF
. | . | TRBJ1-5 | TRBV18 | CASSPAANQPQHF
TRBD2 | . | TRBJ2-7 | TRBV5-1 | CASSGGTSGNYYEQYF
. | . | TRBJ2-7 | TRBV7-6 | CASSPQLASTNEQYF
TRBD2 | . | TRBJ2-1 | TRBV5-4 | CASSPLAGGDNEQFF
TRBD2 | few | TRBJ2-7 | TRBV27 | CASTRGAGGPHEQYF
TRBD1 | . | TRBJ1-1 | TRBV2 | CASNTQGGLLQAFF
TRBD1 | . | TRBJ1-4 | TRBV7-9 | CASSSRGVDEKLFF
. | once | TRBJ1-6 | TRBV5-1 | CASSPEGDGRPLHF
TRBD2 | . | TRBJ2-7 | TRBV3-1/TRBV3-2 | CASSPAGTRGGEQYF
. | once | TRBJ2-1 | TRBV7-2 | CASSADRGRYNEQFF
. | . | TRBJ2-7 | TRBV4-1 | CASSQGRGGLSYEQYF
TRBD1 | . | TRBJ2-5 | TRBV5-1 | CASSPGQGTVRETQYF
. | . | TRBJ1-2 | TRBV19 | CASSTRDGYGYTF
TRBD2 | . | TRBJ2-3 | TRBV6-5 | CASASGSTDTQYF
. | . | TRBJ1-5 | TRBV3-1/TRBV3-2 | CASSQDDTSNQPQHF
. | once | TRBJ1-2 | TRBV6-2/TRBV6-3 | CASSSTRQGRWGNYGYTF
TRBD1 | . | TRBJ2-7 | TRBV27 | CASRRNNRDSTYEQYF
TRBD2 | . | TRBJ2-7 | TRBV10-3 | CATAGTSKGSYEQYF
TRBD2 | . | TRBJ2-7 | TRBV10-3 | CAIRERESSYEQYF
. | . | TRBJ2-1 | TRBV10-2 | CASSDWAGAYNEQFF
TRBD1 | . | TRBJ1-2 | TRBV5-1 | CASSLEGRGRGYGYTF
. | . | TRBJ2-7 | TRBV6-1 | CASSELGGHEQYF
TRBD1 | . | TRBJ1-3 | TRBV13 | CASSLRDREPSSGNTIYF
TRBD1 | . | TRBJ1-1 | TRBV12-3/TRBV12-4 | CASSNDRVTEAFF
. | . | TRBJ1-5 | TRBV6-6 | CASSSAWGNQPQHF
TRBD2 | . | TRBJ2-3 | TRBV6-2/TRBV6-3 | CASSPLTSGRRADTQYF
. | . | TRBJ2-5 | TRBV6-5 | CASTRAIQETQYF
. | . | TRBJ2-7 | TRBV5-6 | CASSFLLPGLAPYEQYF
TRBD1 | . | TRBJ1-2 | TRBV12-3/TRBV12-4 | CASSTGQIYGYTF
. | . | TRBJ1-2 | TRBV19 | CASSSTGLYGYTF
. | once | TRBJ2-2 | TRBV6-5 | CASSYRGVNTGELFF
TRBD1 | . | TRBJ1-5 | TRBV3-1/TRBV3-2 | CASSPSGQGSNQPQHF
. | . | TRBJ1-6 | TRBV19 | CASTTAGTYNSPLHF
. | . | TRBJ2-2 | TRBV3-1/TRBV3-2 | CASSQGRTATGELFF
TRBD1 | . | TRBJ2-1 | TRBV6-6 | CASRDRGGGDEQFF
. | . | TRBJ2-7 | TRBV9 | CASSVGIIGANTIYEQYF
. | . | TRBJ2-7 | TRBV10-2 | CASSEGLESEQYF
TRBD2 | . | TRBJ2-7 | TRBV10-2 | CASLWTSGNTYEQYF
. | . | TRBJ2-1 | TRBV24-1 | CATSSWRSNEQFF
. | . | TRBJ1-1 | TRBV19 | CASSTQMNTEAFF
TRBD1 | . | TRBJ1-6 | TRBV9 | CASSVAGQGSPLHF
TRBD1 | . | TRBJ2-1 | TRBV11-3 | CASSGADRVGKNEQFF
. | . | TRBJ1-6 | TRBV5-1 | CASSLGQDNSPLHF
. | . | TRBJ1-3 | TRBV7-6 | CASSLMDGNTIYF
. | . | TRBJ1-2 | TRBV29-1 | CSVESRVSYGYTF
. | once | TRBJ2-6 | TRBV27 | CASSPGHPNSGANVLTF
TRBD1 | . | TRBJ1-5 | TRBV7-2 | CASSLGQGNTGNQPQHF
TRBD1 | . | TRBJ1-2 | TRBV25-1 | CASSVTGVTGYTF
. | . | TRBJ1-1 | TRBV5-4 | CASSLYSMNTEAFF
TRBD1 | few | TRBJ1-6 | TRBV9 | CASSSPGTGNNSPLHF
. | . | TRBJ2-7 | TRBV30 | CAWSVRYAQQYF
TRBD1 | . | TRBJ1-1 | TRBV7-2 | CASSLAPVGQGARDTEAFF